Presented here are 18 T cell receptor beta chains from one specimen sequenced in a study of cytomegalovirus exposure and HLA in healthy donors. Primers: 60 Vbeta forward and 13 Jbeta reverse. Measured with immunoSEQ multiplex PCR; TCRdb has only the in-frame clones, and not every one. The sample gives about 170,000 clones, 85% of which show up once; 1% is in the top ten. The sample taken for sequencing was PBMCs. The receptor set was obtained from a boy under 10 years old in good health and CMV-seronegative.

The chain combines TRBV9 with TRBJ1-1, with 9 bases that match TRBD1. This CDR3 has 16 amino acids. V lost 4 bases to trimming and J lost 4 bases; unmatched junction nucleotides: 11. Germline CDR1 SGDLS, CDR2 YYNGEE. The CDR3 loop is CASSPGQGLRGTEAFF. The CDR3 nucleotides are TGTGCCAGCAGCCCTGGACAGGGGCTCCGGGGCACTGAAGCTTTCTTT.

This chain connects TRBV28 to TRBJ1-6; 7 bases are a match to TRBD1. Germline CDR1 and CDR2: MDHEN and SYDVKM. V lost 5 bases to trimming and J lost 10 bases; unmatched junction nucleotides: 8. This CDR3 region has 14 residues. CDR3 DNA: TGTGCCAGCAGTCACAGGGGAAGGGACTCACCCCTCCACTTT. Its protein product is CASSHRGRDSPLHF.

The chain uses TRBV28 and TRBJ1-1; D is possibly TRBD1 (6 bases). Germline V gene data show CDR1 as MDHEN and CDR2 as SYDVKM. This CDR3 region has 15 residues. The V gene lost 4 bases and the J gene lost 5 bases, with 17 bases spanning the gap. This CDR3 is CASSSHYRVGTEAFF. DNA for the CDR3: TGTGCCAGCAGTTCGCATTACAGGGTAGGGACTGAAGCTTTCTTT.

The chain has TRBV30 and TRBJ1-3, with D possibly TRBD1 on 6 matching bases. Trimming shortened V by 0 bases and J by 5 bases, and 11 bases separated the two germline ends. The CDR3 runs to 14 residues. Looked up from germline, CDR1 is GTSNPN and CDR2 is SVGIG (reference sequence). CDR3 residues: CAWSVRQVRNTIYF. The CDR3 DNA is TGTGCCTGGAGTGTACGACAGGTCAGAAACACCATATATTTT.

This sequence joins TRBV5-6 and TRBJ2-3, with 7 bases matching TRBD2. V was clipped by 6 bases and J by 2 bases; unmatched bases: 12. Germline V gene lookup returns CDR1 SGHDT and CDR2 YYEEEE. The CDR3 has 16 residues. CDR3 region: CASTQEGAGPTDTQYF. As DNA, the CDR3 is TGTGCCAGCACCCAAGAGGGAGCGGGACCCACAGATACGCAGTATTTT. Together with reference TRBV5-6 and TRBJ2-3, the CDR3 gives the full variable domain: DAGVTQSPTHLIKTRGQQVTLRCSPKSGHDTVSWYQQALGQGPQFIFQYYEEEERQRGNFPDRFSGHQFPNYSSELNVNALLLGDSALYLCASTQEGAGPTDTQYFGPGTRLTVL.

This chain links TRBV5-1 with TRBJ1-2; the match to TRBD1 covers 9 bases. The germline gives CDR1 SGHRS, CDR2 YFSETQ. V gave up 7 bases and J gave up 8 bases; unmatched junction bases: 9. The CDR3 has 13 residues. In nucleotides, the CDR3 is TGCGCCAGCGGTCAACAGGGGGCGCAGGGCTACACCTTC. It specifies CASGQQGAQGYTF.

V and J are TRBV7-9 and TRBJ2-1; 7 positions match TRBD1. The V gene end was trimmed by 2 bases and the J gene end by 9 bases; junction bases not matched to a gene: 13. The CDR3 sequence is 16 residues long. Germline V gene lookup returns CDR1 SEHNR and CDR2 FQNEAQ (reference sequence). Here the CDR3 reads CASSLTSGTASPEQFF. The CDR3 bases are TGTGCCAGCAGCTTAACATCCGGGACAGCCTCTCCTGAGCAGTTCTTC.

The V call is TRBV28, the J call TRBJ2-3, with D perhaps TRBD1 (5 bases). Between the trimmed V and J ends, which lost 5 bases and 1 base, there was a span of 10 bases. Per germline, CDR1 MDHEN and CDR2 SYDVKM. CDR3 size: 14 residues. The DNA for the CDR3 is TGTGCCAGCAGTCTCCCACAGGGCACAGATACGCAGTATTTT. Protein sequence: CASSLPQGTDTQYF.

The chain links TRBV19 to TRBJ2-5; a weak D match, TRBD2 (5 bases). Germline V gives CDR1 LNHDA, CDR2 SQIVND (reference sequence). Trimming shortened V by 1 base and J by 1 base, and 7 bases separated the two germline ends. CDR3 length: 14 amino acids. The CDR3 is CASSIVRGQETQYF. For the CDR3, the DNA is TGTGCCAGTAGTATAGTACGGGGCCAAGAGACCCAGTACTTC.

CDR3 bases: TGTGCCAGCAGTACCACGGGGGGCAATCAGCCCCAGCATTTT. This gives the protein CASSTTGGNQPQHF. V gene TRBV6-5 combines with J gene TRBJ1-5; D possibly corresponds to TRBD1 (5 bases). This CDR3 comprises 14 residues. Germline V gene data show CDR1 as MNHEY and CDR2 as SVGAGI. Deletions cut 5 bases from V and 2 bases from J, with 10 bases between.

The chain combines TRBV28 with TRBJ1-5, with D possibly matching TRBD1 (6 bases). CDR1 MDHEN and CDR2 SYDVKM come from the germline V gene. The CDR3 runs to 14 residues. The germline V and J ends were trimmed by 6 bases and 6 bases, with 15 bases remaining between them. CDR3 DNA: TGTGCCAGCAGCTTGGGGGCAGGCCGTCAGCCCCAGCATTTT. This encodes CASSLGAGRQPQHF.

Remarks on this clone: Germline is not matched at one junction end, which may reflect a read error. The V and J genes are TRBV7-9 and TRBJ2-1, with 11 nucleotides matching TRBD2. Germline V gene lookup returns CDR1 SEHNR and CDR2 FQNEAQ (reference sequence). The length of the CDR3 is 17 residues. CDR3 region: CSSSLASLAGGHNEQFF. The CDR3 DNA is TGTTCCAGCAGCTTAGCTTCCTTAGCGGGAGGGCACAATGAGCAGTTCTTC.

The chain combines TRBV5-4 with TRBJ1-1, with TRBD1 as a possible D gene (5 bases). There are 17 residues in the CDR3. V lost 2 bases and J lost 0, with 17 bases in between. CDR1 and CDR2 (germline): SGHNT, YYREEE (reference sequence). The CDR3 protein is CASSLSTGSGMNTEAFF. DNA of the CDR3: TGTGCCAGCAGCTTATCTACAGGATCCGGTATGAACACTGAAGCTTTCTTT.

This chain uses TRBV19 with TRBJ2-1; no reliable D call. CDR1 is LNHDA, CDR2 SQIVND, per germline (reference sequence). V lost 5 bases and J lost 6, with 11 bases in between. The CDR3 is 13 residues long. The CDR3 spells CASSYSSGNEQFF. DNA of the CDR3: TGTGCCAGTAGTTACTCGTCCGGCAATGAGCAGTTCTTC. The full variable domain, its missing parts supplied by reference TRBV19 and TRBJ2-1, is DGGITQSPKYLFRKEGQNVTLSCEQNLNHDAMYWYRQDPGQGLRLIYYSQIVNDFQKGDIAEGYSVSREKKESFPLTVTSAQKNPTAFYLCASSYSSGNEQFFGPGTRLTVL.

The chain carries TRBV2 and TRBJ2-5, with D possibly TRBD1 on 6 matching bases. Between the trimmed V and J ends, which lost 4 bases and 2 bases, there was a span of 11 bases. This CDR3 has 14 amino acids. From germline, CDR1 is SNHLY and CDR2 FYNNEI. CDR3: CASSVEGTQETQYF. The CDR3 coding sequence is TGTGCCAGCAGTGTCGAGGGGACACAAGAGACCCAGTACTTC. Variable domain in full (rest from reference TRBV2 and TRBJ2-5): EPEVTQTPSHQVTQMGQEVILRCVPISNHLYFYWYRQILGQKVEFLVSFYNNEISEKSEIFDDQFSVERPDGSNFTLKIRSTKLEDSAMYFCASSVEGTQETQYFGPGTRLLVL.

The chain has TRBV18 and TRBJ2-5; the match to TRBD2 covers 7 bases. The germline CDR1 and CDR2 sequences are KGHSH and LQKENI. There are 15 residues in the CDR3. J gave up 11 bases and V 2 bases, and 14 bases lay outside the gene matches. CDR3 nucleotides: TGTGCCAGCTCACCAGAACTAGCGCCGAAAAGGGAGCAGTACTTC. Translation gives CASSPELAPKREQYF.

This chain uses TRBV14 with TRBJ2-5; D gene ambiguous. V dropped 0 bases and J dropped 2 bases, with 10 bases sitting between them. Germline CDR1 reads SGHDN; CDR2 reads FVKESK. CDR3 size: 15 residues. CDR3 coding DNA: TGTGCCAGCAGCCAAGAAAGGTCTAGACAAGAGACCCAGTACTTC. This codes for CASSQERSRQETQYF.

This chain connects TRBV9 to TRBJ2-1; 15 bases fit TRBD2. V shed 0 bases and J 4 bases; nucleotides not matched to a gene: 5. CDR1 and CDR2 from the germline V gene are SGDLS and YYNGEE. The CDR3 has 18 amino acids. CDR3 nucleotide sequence: TGTGCCAGCAGCGTAGTGGGACTAGCGGGGGGACTATACAATGAGCAGTTCTTC. Its translation: CASSVVGLAGGLYNEQFF.